The next 3 T cell receptor beta chains were all read from a single sample in a study. MiXCR, run by TCRdb on the 5' RACE reads, gives a single entry per CDR3 protein. The sample contains approximately 44,000 distinct CDR3 sequences, roughly 27% of which appear only once. Source material: memory CD4+ T cells sorted from a lymph node. Subset: memory CD4+ T cells, CD4+CD45RO+CD25-. These receptors all come from a female donor with breast cancer.

This chain joins TRBV15 and TRBJ1-5, with 9 positions matching TRBD1. V lost 3 bases, J lost 5 bases, and 5 bases stayed unmatched. The CDR3 is made up of 15 amino acids. Germline V gives CDR1 LNHNV, CDR2 YYDKDF (reference sequence). The CDR3 loop is CATSSGTGPDQPQHF. The CDR3, as DNA: TGTGCCACCAGCAGTGGGACAGGGCCTGATCAGCCCCAGCATTTT.

This rearrangement joins TRBV6-5 to TRBJ2-7, with D unclear. CDR3 length: 13 residues. Germline V gives CDR1 MNHEY, CDR2 SVGAGI. Trimming removed 0 bases at V and 3 bases at J, with 6 bases between. The CDR3 protein is CASSYSILYEQYF. CDR3 DNA sequence: TGTGCCAGCAGTTACTCGATTCTCTACGAGCAGTACTTC.

The rearrangement joins TRBV9 to TRBJ2-7; a possible D gene is TRBD2 (6 bases). CDR3 size: 14 residues. Germline values: CDR1 SGDLS, CDR2 YYNGEE. Trimming pared 1 base from V and 1 base from J, leaving 9 bases between. In DNA, the CDR3 is TGTGCCAGCAGCGTAACGGGAGTGTCCTACGAGCAGTACTTC. It codes for CASSVTGVSYEQYF.